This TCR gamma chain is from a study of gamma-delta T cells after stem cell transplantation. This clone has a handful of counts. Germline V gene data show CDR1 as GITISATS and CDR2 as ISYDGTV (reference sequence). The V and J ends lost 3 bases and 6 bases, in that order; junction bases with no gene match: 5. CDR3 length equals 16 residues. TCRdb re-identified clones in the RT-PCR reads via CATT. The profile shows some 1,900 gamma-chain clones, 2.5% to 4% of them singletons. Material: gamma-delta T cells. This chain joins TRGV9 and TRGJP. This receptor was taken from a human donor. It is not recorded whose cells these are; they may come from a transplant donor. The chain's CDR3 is CALWEQVELGKKIKVF. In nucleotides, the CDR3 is TGTGCCTTGTGGGAGCAAGTAGAGTTGGGCAAAAAAATCAAGGTATTT.